Listed below are T cell receptor beta chains from one sample, sequenced in a study of T cell changes during pregnancy in multiple sclerosis. Only in-frame clones appear in the TCRdb table, and some are missing; sequencing was by immunoSEQ multiplex PCR. The table includes fewer than 60,000 clones, 91% detected once. Source: CD8+ T cells from peripheral blood mononuclear cells, taken after pregnancy. All receptors derive from a female donor with multiple sclerosis, enrolled in a pregnancy study. Both conserved end residues are part of each CDR3. Fields, in order: V gene, clone size, J gene, D gene, CDR3 DNA, CDR3 protein. D genes are given only for firm matches. A row's size may be missing; if present it is once, few, many or a size class.

TRBV7-8	NA	TRBJ1-5	NA	TGTGCCAGCAGCCCGTACCGGGATAGCAATCAGCCCCAGCATTTT	CASSPYRDSNQPQHF
TRBV2	NA	TRBJ2-7	NA	TGTGCCAGCGTTGGAAGACTCTACGAGCAGTACTTC	CASVGRLYEQYF
TRBV27	NA	TRBJ2-3	NA	TGTGCCAGCAGTCCCCGAACTGCCAACACAGATACGCAGTATTTT	CASSPRTANTDTQYF
TRBV4-1	NA	TRBJ1-4	NA	TGCGCCAGCAGCCAGGGGAGCATCCCAGCCTTGTTTTTT	CASSQGSIPALFF
TRBV6-5	few	TRBJ2-3	TRBD2	TGTGCCAGCAGTTACGGACTAGCATCAGATACGCAGTATTTT	CASSYGLASDTQYF
TRBV19	NA	TRBJ2-7	NA	TGTGCCAGTAGTACCCAGGGCTACGAGCAGTACTTC	CASSTQGYEQYF
TRBV4-1	NA	TRBJ2-2	NA	TGCGCCAGCAGCCAAGAGGGCCGGGAGCTGTTTTTT	CASSQEGRELFF
TRBV14	NA	TRBJ2-7	NA	TGTGCCAGCAGCCCCGGGACTGTTTCCTACGAGCAGTACTTC	CASSPGTVSYEQYF
TRBV19	NA	TRBJ1-5	TRBD1	TGTGCCAGTAGCCCCGGGACAGGCCCCAATCAGCCCCAGCATTTT	CASSPGTGPNQPQHF
TRBV7-8	NA	TRBJ1-2	NA	TGTGCCAGCAGCTTGGGCGGGGGGGGGCTATATGGCTACACCTTC	CASSLGGGGLYGYTF
TRBV2	NA	TRBJ1-1	NA	TGTGCCAGCACCGGGCGGGGGAACACTGAAGCTTTCTTT	CASTGRGNTEAFF
TRBV7-9	NA	TRBJ1-3	TRBD1	TGTGCCAGCAGCCCGACAGGGGCTGGAAACACCATATATTTT	CASSPTGAGNTIYF
TRBV9	NA	TRBJ2-3	NA	TGTGCCAGCAGCGTTGGGGACTCAGATACGCAGTATTTT	CASSVGDSDTQYF
TRBV5-6	NA	TRBJ1-5	NA	TGTGCCAGCAGCCCTGGCAGGGGGCCCCAGCATTTT	CASSPGRGPQHF
TRBV2	NA	TRBJ1-3	NA	TGTGCCAGCAGTGAAGGGCCTTCTGCGGGGGGAAACACCATATATTTT	CASSEGPSAGGNTIYF
TRBV7-2	NA	TRBJ2-3	TRBD2	TGTGCCAGCAGCCGACCTGGGCGGGGGGTCCAGGGAGATACGCAGTATTTT	CASSRPGRGVQGDTQYF
TRBV2	NA	TRBJ1-1	NA	TGTGCCAGCACCAACCTTAGGGCGGGCGGGAACACTGAAGCTTTCTTT	CASTNLRAGGNTEAFF
TRBV10-3	NA	TRBJ1-2	NA	TGTGCCATCAGTGAAAGGGGCAGGGACTATGGCTACACCTTC	CAISERGRDYGYTF
TRBV4-1	NA	TRBJ2-3	NA	TGCGCCAGCAGCCAAGACCCCCTAGCCCGGGACTTTAGCACAGATACGCAGTATTTT	CASSQDPLARDFSTDTQYF
TRBV29-1	NA	TRBJ2-7	NA	TGCAGCGTTGAAGATAGGAGGGAGCGGGCCTACGAGCAGTACTTC	CSVEDRRERAYEQYF
TRBV6-5	NA	TRBJ1-4	NA	TGTGCCAGCAGTTACTCGATCGGCGGTGAAAAACTGTTTTTT	CASSYSIGGEKLFF
TRBV6-5	NA	TRBJ2-1	TRBD1	TGTGCCAGCAGTTACTATGCCTCCGGGACAGAGACTGAGCAGTTCTTC	CASSYYASGTETEQFF
TRBV5-1	NA	TRBJ1-1	NA	TGCGCCAGCAGCTTCTACAGGGTCGACACTGAAGCTTTCTTT	CASSFYRVDTEAFF
TRBV12-5	NA	TRBJ1-3	TRBD1	TGTGCTAGTGGTTTGGACATCACCTCTGAACAGGGGGCGAGCTCTGGAAACACCATATATTTT	CASGLDITSEQGASSGNTIYF
TRBV13	NA	TRBJ1-1	NA	TGTGCCAGCAGCTCCGGGCCCGGGGGGACTGAAGCTTTCTTT	CASSSGPGGTEAFF
TRBV6-1	once	TRBJ1-1	TRBD1	TGTGCCAGCAGTAGCGGACAGGGTGGAACTGAAGCTTTCTTT	CASSSGQGGTEAFF
TRBV9	NA	TRBJ2-3	TRBD2	TGTGCCAGCAATTTGGTGGGTAGCGGGAGCACAGATACGCAGTATTTT	CASNLVGSGSTDTQYF
TRBV12-1	NA	TRBJ2-7	NA	TGTGCCAGCAGCTTTGAGCAAGGGGGGGCCTACGAGCAGTACTTC	CASSFEQGGAYEQYF
TRBV7-8	NA	TRBJ2-1	NA	TGTGCCAGCAGCTCCGGGACAGAGCAGTTCTTC	CASSSGTEQFF
TRBV5-1	few	TRBJ1-1	NA	TGCGCCAGCAGCTCGGGGAGCTCTAACACTGAAGCTTTCTTT	CASSSGSSNTEAFF
TRBV7-9	NA	TRBJ2-5	TRBD2	TGTGCCAGCAATCTCGGGGGGGATTTAGAGACCCAGTACTTC	CASNLGGDLETQYF
TRBV5-8	NA	TRBJ2-7	TRBD1	TGTGCCAGCAGCCCAGGGGGCTCCTACGAGCAGTACTTC	CASSPGGSYEQYF
TRBV27	NA	TRBJ2-1	TRBD1	TGTGCCAGCAGTATTTACAGGGGGGATGAGCAGTTCTTC	CASSIYRGDEQFF
TRBV10-3	NA	TRBJ1-1	NA	TGTGCCATCAGCCCGGACAGCGGTTTCACTGAAGCTTTCTTT	CAISPDSGFTEAFF
TRBV5-6	once	TRBJ2-1	TRBD2	TGTGCCAGCAGCTTGGGGACTAGCGGGGGTTTATATGAGCAGTTCTTC	CASSLGTSGGLYEQFF
TRBV13	NA	TRBJ2-1	NA	TGTGCCAGCAGCTTAAAAACTGATTCCTACAATGAGCAGTTCTTC	CASSLKTDSYNEQFF
TRBV13	once	TRBJ2-5	TRBD2	TGTGCCAGCAGCTTAGAACTAGCGGGCCGCGGGGGGACCCAGTACTTC	CASSLELAGRGGTQYF
TRBV28	NA	TRBJ1-5	NA	TGTGCCAGCAGTTTAGTTCAGGGAACGGGCAATCAGCCCCAGCATTTT	CASSLVQGTGNQPQHF
TRBV7-3	NA	TRBJ1-1	TRBD1	TGTGCCAGCAGACAGGGGGCGAGGACTGAAGCTTTCTTT	CASRQGARTEAFF
TRBV5-6	NA	TRBJ1-5	NA	TGTGCCAGCAGCTTTGAGGGTGGGCCCCAGCATTTT	CASSFEGGPQHF
TRBV20-1	NA	TRBJ2-7	NA	TGCAGTGCTAGAGACCCTTACGAGCAGTACTTC	CSARDPYEQYF
TRBV5-1	NA	TRBJ2-2	TRBD2	TGCGCCAGCGGATCGGGAGGGGAGGACCCTCCCGGGGAGCTGTTTTTT	CASGSGGEDPPGELFF
TRBV13	NA	TRBJ2-3	NA	TGTGCCAGCTGCACACGGGTTTCAAATCCCCCAGATACGCAGTATTTT	CASCTRVSNPPDTQYF
TRBV14	NA	TRBJ1-5	NA	TGTGCCAGCAGCCTCGTCACCGGTCAGCCCCAGCATTTT	CASSLVTGQPQHF
TRBV6-1	NA	TRBJ1-2	NA	TGTGCCAGCAGTGACAATGCAGAGGGTTTTTCTAACTATGGCTACACCTTC	CASSDNAEGFSNYGYTF
TRBV5-6	once	TRBJ1-1	TRBD1	TGTGCCAGCACTGACAGGGGGGTAACTGAAGCTTTCTTT	CASTDRGVTEAFF
TRBV4-2	NA	TRBJ2-2	TRBD2	TGTGCCAGCAGCCAAGAGGGGACTAGCGATTTTTCCGGGGAGCTGTTTTTT	CASSQEGTSDFSGELFF
TRBV4-1	NA	TRBJ2-5	TRBD1	TGCGCCAGCAGCCAGGTACAGGGGATCGGAGAGACCCAGTACTTC	CASSQVQGIGETQYF
TRBV5-4	NA	TRBJ1-6	NA	TGTGCCAGCAGCGAATTAGGGGTAGCTAATTCACCCCTCCACTTT	CASSELGVANSPLHF
TRBV25-1	NA	TRBJ2-3	NA	TGTGCCAGGAAGTCCAGCGTTCCTAGCACAGATACGCAGTATTTT	CARKSSVPSTDTQYF
TRBV27	NA	TRBJ2-1	NA	TGTGCCAGCAGTCTAAACAATGAGCAGTTCTTC	CASSLNNEQFF
TRBV27	NA	TRBJ2-7	NA	TGTGCCAGCAGTTTCAACGGTCCCGCCTACGAGCAGTACTTC	CASSFNGPAYEQYF
TRBV9	NA	TRBJ2-1	NA	TGTGCCAGCAGCGTAGCGGGGGTCTCCAATGAGCAGTTCTTC	CASSVAGVSNEQFF